Reported below is one T cell receptor beta chain. Its antigen remains undetermined. The sample holds no much larger clone one base away, and base qualities are not on file. Libraries came from 5' RACE. This sample was sequenced with an Illumina HiSeq 2000. Template switching introduced a universal primer binding site; the final cDNA contained a unique molecular identifier, enabling accurate counting of TCR cDNA molecules. Specific primers in the conserved constant-segment region were used to synthesize first-strand cDNA for the TCR alpha and beta chains. Each cDNA library was double barcoded, with a SMART-Mk sample barcode plus Illumina barcodes, to control for contamination. TruSeq adapter sequences along with Illumina sample barcodes were introduced in two successive PCR steps. Sequencing of the TCR alpha and beta cDNA libraries was done on the Illumina HiSeq platform using custom primers. On the authors' methods: Unique molecular identifiers were extracted from raw reads with MiGEC, and CDR3 positions were determined with MiXCR. Recombination models were inferred per individual with the repgenHMM and IGoR tools using an EM algorithm. Shared clonotype analysis was performed with the tcR package in R, normalizing sharing by the product of cloneset sizes. To study raw recombination free of thymic and clonal selection effects, out-of-frame nonproductive sequences were analyzed. TCRdb's own reprocessing of the public reads used fastp at Q25 and MiXCR and kept productive beta chains. Rows are combined by CDR3 protein, so each entry shows the most common genes and DNA. The authors' filters were not applied to this entry. Counted in this sample were more than 600,000 distinct CDR3 sequences; roughly 18% of them appeared once. The ten largest clones add up to about 12% of the sample.

Reading from cysteine to phenylalanine, the CDR3 counts 18 amino acids. Only the CDR3 part of the read is kept: 54 bases, read in frame from the first base. Compared with germline, V lacks 0 bases and J lacks 10 bases; bases without a gene match: 15. The germline V gene encodes CDR1 MNHEY and CDR2 SVGEGT. This entry belongs to a study of identical twins (dated by TCRdb to about 2016). Regarding the research as a whole: To test whether fetal clonotypes persist, the study used deep sequencing on TCR alpha and beta repertoires from monozygotic twins, unrelated adults of various ages, and cord blood. To rule out contamination, replicate twin experiments were performed at different times with different library preparation protocols.

Every donor was a healthy Caucasian. Three pairs of female monozygotic twins, all aged roughly 18 to 29 years, were included in the twin cohort. Peripheral blood mononuclear cells were used as the source from which RNA for TCR libraries was isolated. The research as a whole found: Conclusions relied on cross-sectional statistical analysis, since the same donors could not be followed over many years. Compared with coincidental sharing between unrelated individuals, out-of-frame TCR alpha sequences shared between twins had an excess of sequences with low generation probability. Zero-insertion analyses could be partly confounded by invariant T cells such as MAIT and iNKT, although diverse VJ usage argued against such confounding for most clonotypes. Fewer insertions were carried by abundant cord blood beta clonotypes; a weaker similar trend was observed in young adult naive repertoires, while no such trend was observed in memory repertoires. A weaker excess of twin sharing was found in beta out-of-frame sequences because the signal-to-noise ratio was lowered by fewer shared sequences. In monozygotic twins, recombination models systematically underestimated out-of-frame TCR alpha sharing, but the models matched the sharing seen between unrelated individuals.

These data also formed part of another study, on T cells expressing NK-cell markers. The second study's authors report: Three sorted T-cell subsets (CD3+CD56+NKG2C+, CD3+CD56+NKG2C- and CD3+CD56-NKG2C+) from eight donors had their TCR beta-chain repertoires profiled. Of the eight sequenced donors, seven were found to be HCMV-seropositive and one was found to be HCMV-seronegative. To restrict sorting to alphabetaTCR-expressing T cells, an anti-gammadeltaTCR antibody was added in several experiments. In six donors, the dominant CD3+CD56+NKG2C+ clonotypes were among the top 10 CD8+ clonotypes and accounted for about 1.0-7.5% of CD8+ T cells. Those dominant clonotypes were again the most abundant among CD3+CD56-NKG2C+ cells in a few donors, at roughly 25-60.1%. Whether the expanded NKG2C-expressing T cell clones were specific for HCMV antigens remained unclear. The study sequenced eight donors, all healthy volunteers chosen at random: three men and five women. A commercial ELISA kit detecting HCMV-specific IgG in serum was used to determine HCMV serostatus. Bulk peripheral blood T-cell repertoires were additionally sequenced from unsorted PBMC for several donors. MIGEC handled demultiplexing of the reads and grouping by UMI, while MiTCR was used to assemble and quantify clonotypes. To exclude erroneous sequences, any TCR cDNA sequence not supported by at least two reads was discarded. The tcR package was used for downstream repertoire analysis, with clonotypes matched between fractions based on CDR3 nucleotide sequence plus V segment. Antigen specificity was annotated against VDJdb with VDJmatch, allowing one amino acid substitution in CDR3.

The rearranged segments are TRBV6-2 or TRBV6-3 and TRBJ2-1, with 10 junctional bases fitting TRBD2. Sequencing input: PBMCs. The TCR sequence derives from a woman in her late teens or twenties in good health. Read as DNA, the sequence is TGTGCCAGCAGTTACTCGAAGGCTTCAGCGGGAGGGATTAGGGAGCAGTTCTTC. Translated, it reads CASSYSKASAGGIREQFF.